A single sample gave rise to the 30 T cell receptor beta chains below, sequenced in a study of T-cell memory formation after mild COVID-19. TCRdb itself ran the 5' RACE reads through MiXCR, one entry per CDR3 protein. This table has 400,000 to 500,000 distinct CDR3 sequences, around 20% appearing once. What was sequenced was PBMCs or a T cell subset sorted from them (not recorded which). The source is an adult woman who had mild COVID-19 (a few samples of this study predate the infection). Cell type and time point are not known.

This clonotype has only a few counts. J is TRBJ2-7 and V is TRBV6-2 or TRBV6-3; D is undetermined. The germline V gene has CDR1 MNHEY and CDR2 SVGEGT. V lost 2 bases and J lost 7, with 9 bases in between. CDR3 length: 12 residues. The CDR3 reads CASSYPSREQYF. In DNA, the CDR3 is TGTGCCAGCAGTTACCCTTCGCGGGAGCAGTACTTC.

The table lists this clonotype with a few counts. The chain is built from TRBV6-2 or TRBV6-3 and TRBJ1-2, with D tentatively TRBD1 (5 bases). The CDR3 totals 13 residues. CDR1 is MNHEY, CDR2 SVGEGT, per germline. With 6 bases removed from V and 4 bases from J, the gap between germline ends came to 12 bases. The CDR3 sequence: CASSLQEGYGYTF. CDR3 DNA sequence: TGTGCCAGCAGCTTACAGGAGGGCTATGGCTACACCTTC.

The V gene is TRBV5-1, the J gene TRBJ2-1; D is undetermined. Germline CDR1 reads SGHRS; CDR2 reads YFSETQ. With 4 bases removed from V and 8 bases from J, the gap between germline ends came to 10 bases. CDR3 length: 12 amino acids. The CDR3 sequence: CASSPDFYEQFF. The CDR3, as DNA: TGCGCCAGCAGCCCAGACTTCTATGAGCAGTTCTTC. The full variable domain, rest sourced from reference TRBV5-1 and TRBJ2-1, is KAGVTQTPRYLIKTRGQQVTLSCSPISGHRSVSWYQQTPGQGLQFLFEYFSETQRNKGNFPGRFSGRQFSNSRSEMNVSTLELGDSALYLCASSPDFYEQFFGPGTRLTVL.

CDR3 loop: CASSYRSRDYGYTF. The CDR3 DNA reads TGTGCCAGCAGCTACAGGTCGAGGGACTATGGCTACACCTTC. This chain connects TRBV6-6 to TRBJ1-2, with a weak D call TRBD1 (5 bases). Between the trimmed V and J ends, which lost 6 bases and 3 bases, there was a span of 14 bases. Germline V gene data show CDR1 as MNHNY and CDR2 as SVGAGI (reference sequence). The CDR3 is made up of 14 amino acids.

This clonotype has only a few counts. The chain uses TRBV5-1 and TRBJ2-1; 11 positions match TRBD2. V gave up 0 bases and J gave up 7 bases; unmatched junction bases: 6. CDR1 and CDR2 (germline): SGHRS, YFSETQ. This CDR3 is 16 amino acids long. CDR3 nucleotide sequence: TGCGCCAGCAGCTTGGAGGCTAGCGGGGGGCTTAATGAGCAGTTCTTC. Encoded protein: CASSLEASGGLNEQFF.

The chain carries TRBV18 and TRBJ2-3; 9 bases are a match to TRBD1. The CDR3 covers 15 residues. Germline V lookup: CDR1 KGHSH, CDR2 LQKENI. V lost 0 bases to trimming and J lost 4 bases; unmatched junction nucleotides: 2. CDR3 amino acids: CASSPPGTGPDTQYF. As DNA, the CDR3 is TGTGCCAGCTCACCACCGGGGACAGGGCCAGATACGCAGTATTTT.

In its sample, this clonotype was seen a few times. V and J are TRBV12-3 or TRBV12-4 and TRBJ2-5, with 10 bases matching TRBD2. The CDR3 loop spans 14 amino acids. Trimming took 6 bases from V and 5 from J; bases not matched to a gene: 6. The CDR3 region is CASRPPSGGETQYF. In DNA form, the CDR3 reads TGTGCCAGCAGACCACCTAGCGGGGGCGAGACCCAGTACTTC.

The chain employs TRBV10-3 and TRBJ2-3; 13 positions agree with TRBD2. V lost 3 bases, J lost 0 bases, and 9 bases stayed unmatched. CDR1 is ENHRY, CDR2 SYGVKD, per germline. The CDR3 consists of 19 residues. The CDR3 bases are TGTGCCATCAGTGAAGCGACTAGCGGGGGGTTGTCTAGCACAGATACGCAGTATTTT. Its translation: CAISEATSGGLSSTDTQYF.

This clonotype was counted between two and nine times. This chain connects TRBV7-2 to TRBJ1-1; tentative D call: TRBD1 (5 bases). Trimming shortened V by 5 bases and J by 10 bases, and 17 bases separated the two germline ends. The germline V gene encodes CDR1 SGHTA and CDR2 FQGNSA. CDR3 length: 13 amino acids. CDR3 in DNA: TGTGCCAGCAGCCGACCCGGGACCCTTGCAGCTTTCTTT. Its translation: CASSRPGTLAAFF.

This clonotype was observed a few times. The chain is built from TRBV5-1 and TRBJ2-1, with 12 bases lining up with TRBD2. After removal of 1 base from V and 6 bases from J, the junction contained 2 bases not matched to a gene. Per germline, CDR1 SGHRS and CDR2 YFSETQ. The CDR3 is 15 amino acids. CDR3 nucleotide sequence: TGCGCCAGCAGCTTGATGACTAGCGGGAGCAATGAGCAGTTCTTC. This gives the protein CASSLMTSGSNEQFF.

This clonotype was found a few times. V is TRBV6-5 and J is TRBJ1-1; TRBD1 matches 10 bases. The CDR3 totals 15 residues. The V gene's germline CDR1 is MNHEY and CDR2 SVGAGI. V was pared by 6 bases and J by 4 bases, with 8 bases of the junction left unmatched. CDR3 nucleotide sequence: TGTGCCAGCAGCCCTGACAGGGGGCCCGGCACTGAAGCTTTCTTT. Its translation: CASSPDRGPGTEAFF.

This clonotype was counted a few times. The chain is built from TRBV15 and TRBJ2-6; maybe TRBD1 (5 bases). V shed 1 base and J shed 0 bases, with 31 bases lying between them. Germline CDR1 is LNHNV and CDR2 is YYDKDF (reference sequence). The CDR3 is made up of 24 amino acids. The CDR3 coding sequence is TGTGCCACCAGCAGAGGCCGGGTCTGGGGTCAAGGGGATGGGCACCTCTCTGGGGCCAACGTCCTGACTTTC. Translation: CATSRGRVWGQGDGHLSGANVLTF. The whole variable domain, remainder taken from reference TRBV15 and TRBJ2-6, is DAMVIQNPRYQVTQFGKPVTLSCSQTLNHNVMYWYQQKSSQAPKLLFHYYDKDFNNEADTPDNFQSRRPNTSFCFLDIRSPGLGDTAMYLCATSRGRVWGQGDGHLSGANVLTFGAGSRLTVL.

A note on this clonotype: A much bigger clone sits one base away, suggesting this may be a read error. The V call is TRBV12-3 or TRBV12-4, the J call TRBJ2-5; 11 bases line up with TRBD1. This CDR3 has 14 amino acids. J lost 5 bases, V lost 5 bases, and 4 bases had no gene match. The CDR3 sequence is CASSHGTGGETQYF. Written as DNA, the CDR3 is TGTGCCAGCAGTCACGGGACAGGGGGGGAGACCCAGTACTTC.

The chain combines TRBV6-1 with TRBJ2-2, with TRBD1 as a possible D gene (5 bases). Germline assignment: CDR1 MNHNS and CDR2 SASEGT. V dropped 6 bases and J dropped 5 bases, with 13 bases sitting between them. There are 14 residues in the CDR3. CDR3 protein: CASRQGPSTGELFF. The CDR3 nucleotides read TGTGCCAGCAGGCAGGGTCCCTCAACCGGGGAGCTGTTTTTT.

This clonotype was recorded a few times. J is TRBJ2-3 and V is TRBV20-1, with TRBD1 matching over 9 bases. The CDR3 covers 14 residues. Germline loops: CDR1 DFQATT, CDR2 SNEGSKA (reference sequence). Trimming removed 3 bases from V and 3 bases from J; junction bases left unmatched: 4. The CDR3 DNA follows: TGCAGTGCTAGTCGCGGGACAGGGACAGATACGCAGTATTTT. It codes for CSASRGTGTDTQYF.

This clonotype was picked up a small number of times. This sequence joins TRBV20-1 and TRBJ1-1; perhaps TRBD1 as D (5 bases). Between the trimmed V and J ends, which lost 5 bases and 5 bases, there was a span of 21 bases. Germline V gene lookup returns CDR1 DFQATT and CDR2 SNEGSKA (reference sequence). The length of the CDR3 is 15 residues. As DNA, the CDR3 is TGCAGTGCTCGAGTCCAGGGAGGGGATCGGACTGAAGCTTTCTTT. The encoded protein is CSARVQGGDRTEAFF.

The rearrangement joins TRBV5-1 to TRBJ2-1; D may be TRBD1 or TRBD2 (6 bases each). The length of the CDR3 is 19 residues. The germline V gene encodes CDR1 SGHRS and CDR2 YFSETQ. Trimming took 0 bases from V and 0 from J, leaving 19 bases between them. CDR3: CASSLEGGQGSGSYNEQFF. In nucleotides, the CDR3 is TGCGCCAGCAGCTTGGAAGGGGGGCAGGGCAGTGGCTCCTACAATGAGCAGTTCTTC.

In its sample, this clonotype was seen a few times. V gene TRBV6-2 or TRBV6-3 combines with J gene TRBJ1-1; maybe TRBD1 (6 bases). V lost 0 bases, J lost 7 bases, and 12 bases lay in between. This CDR3 has 14 amino acids. CDR1 MNHEY and CDR2 SVGEGT come from the germline V gene. The CDR3 region has the DNA TGTGCCAGCAGTTACTCTCCAGGGGACCATGAAGCTTTCTTT. Translating it yields CASSYSPGDHEAFF.

This clonotype showed up just once. The chain joins TRBV12-3 or TRBV12-4 to TRBJ2-2; D call uncertain. The V gene lost 4 bases and the J gene lost 1 base, with 16 bases spanning the gap. The CDR3 spans 17 residues. The CDR3 DNA reads as TGTGCCAGCAGTTCCGCCGGCCCCGTCGGGAACACCGGGGAGCTGTTTTTT. This sequence encodes CASSSAGPVGNTGELFF.

This clonotype was counted only a few times. The CDR3 DNA reads as TGTGCCAGCAGTTCGGGACAGCGCACAGATACGCAGTATTTT. Translation: CASSSGQRTDTQYF. The chain links TRBV12-3 or TRBV12-4 to TRBJ2-3, with 7 bases matching TRBD1. V lost 4 bases to trimming and J lost 1 base; unmatched junction nucleotides: 2. The CDR3 spans 14 residues.

This clonotype has more than one count but fewer than ten. The rearrangement links TRBV18 to TRBJ2-5; the match to TRBD1 covers 9 bases. CDR1 KGHSH and CDR2 LQKENI come from the germline V gene. Unmatched junction bases numbered 9, after V lost 0 bases and J lost 10 bases. This CDR3 has 15 residues. CDR3 bases: TGTGCCAGCTCACCACCCGCCGGGACAGGGTTAGGCCAGTACTTC. This sequence encodes CASSPPAGTGLGQYF.

The CDR3 coding sequence is TGTGCCAGCAGTCCCCTCGGGTCGTTGGCCTACGAGCAGTACTTC. The encoded protein is CASSPLGSLAYEQYF. V and J are TRBV27 and TRBJ2-7, with D uncertain. Germline lookup yields CDR1 MNHEY and CDR2 SMNVEV (reference sequence). Trimming shortened V by 5 bases and J by 2 bases, and 16 bases separated the two germline ends. This CDR3 is built from 15 residues.

This clonotype was seen only a few times. This sequence joins TRBV11-2 and TRBJ2-5; D is possibly TRBD1 or TRBD2 (5 bases each). The ends were cut back, 3 bases at V and 5 bases at J, with 16 bases in the middle. The germline V gene encodes CDR1 SGHAT and CDR2 FQNNGV. The CDR3 runs 15 residues. CDR3 in amino acids: CASSFGDQVLETQYF. The CDR3 DNA follows: TGTGCCAGCAGCTTTGGGGACCAGGTCCTGGAGACCCAGTACTTC.

As DNA, the CDR3 is TGTGCCAGCAAGTTGAATAGCGGGTCGGTCACCGGGGAGCTGTTTTTT. It translates to CASKLNSGSVTGELFF. This chain joins TRBV7-9 and TRBJ2-2; 7 positions match TRBD2. CDR3 length equals 16 residues. V gave up 7 bases and J gave up 4 bases; unmatched junction bases: 12. Germline V gene data show CDR1 as SEHNR and CDR2 as FQNEAQ (reference sequence).

This clonotype has only a few counts. The chain has TRBV12-3 or TRBV12-4 and TRBJ1-2; 7 bases align to TRBD1. V trimming: 3 bases; J trimming: 2 bases; junction bases outside the gene matches: 6. This CDR3 is built from 15 residues. The CDR3 DNA follows: TGTGCCAGCAGTTTCTTTGAACAGGGGAACTATGGCTACACCTTC. Protein product: CASSFFEQGNYGYTF.

The chain combines TRBV29-1 with TRBJ2-7; 8 bases fit TRBD2. The CDR3 consists of 13 residues. Germline lookup yields CDR1 SQVTM and CDR2 ANQGSEA. V shed 5 bases, J shed 0 bases, and the junction held 3 bases outside the gene matches. The CDR3 is CSVRLAGSYEQYF. The CDR3 DNA follows: TGCAGCGTTCGTCTAGCGGGCTCCTACGAGCAGTACTTC.

The table lists this clonotype with a few counts. The genes are TRBV11-2 and TRBJ1-2; D unclear. In germline, CDR1 is SGHAT, CDR2 FQNNGV. This CDR3 is 13 amino acids long. Trimming took off 0 bases at V and 8 bases at J, with 10 bases between the two ends. Here the CDR3 DNA reads TGTGCCAGCAGCTTAGACCAACTGGGAGGCTACACCTTC. It encodes CASSLDQLGGYTF.

Only a few counts were recorded for this clonotype. The gene calls are TRBV4-1 and TRBJ1-1, with D possibly being TRBD1 (6 bases). V dropped 4 bases and J dropped 8 bases, with 17 bases sitting between them. Germline values: CDR1 MGHRA, CDR2 YSYEKL. CDR3 size: 14 residues. The CDR3 DNA reads as TGCGCCAGCAGCCCTGCCTGGGGGGCGAAAGAAGCTTTCTTT. Amino acids: CASSPAWGAKEAFF.

There are many counts of this clonotype. This rearrangement joins TRBV6-4 to TRBJ2-1; perhaps TRBD2 as D (6 bases). The CDR3 totals 14 residues. Germline CDR1 is MRHNA and CDR2 is SNTAGT. Trimming cost V 1 base and J 5 bases, with 9 bases left between them. The CDR3 loop is CASSDLGGNNEQFF. The CDR3, as DNA: TGTGCCAGCAGTGACTTGGGGGGTAACAATGAGCAGTTCTTC.

This clonotype has only a few counts. This chain uses TRBV7-9 with TRBJ2-2, with TRBD2 matching over 7 bases. Germline V lookup: CDR1 SEHNR, CDR2 FQNEAQ (reference sequence). The CDR3 is made up of 16 amino acids. With V trimmed by 5 bases and J by 5 bases, 11 bases remained unmatched. The CDR3 DNA reads TGTGCCAGCAGCCCCCCGACTAGCTCCAGGACCGGGGAGCTGTTTTTT. It codes for CASSPPTSSRTGELFF.